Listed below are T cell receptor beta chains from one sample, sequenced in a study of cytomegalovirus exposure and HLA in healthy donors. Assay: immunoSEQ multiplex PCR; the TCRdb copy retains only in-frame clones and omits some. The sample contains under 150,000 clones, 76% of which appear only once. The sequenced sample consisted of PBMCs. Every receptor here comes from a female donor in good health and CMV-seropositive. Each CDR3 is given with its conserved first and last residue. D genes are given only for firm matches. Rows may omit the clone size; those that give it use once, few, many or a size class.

TGTGCCAGCAGCTTAGCAAGACTAGCGGGAGTTGGGGAGCAGTACTTC	CASSLARLAGVGEQYF	TRBJ2-7	TRBV11-2	few	TRBD2
TGTGCCAGCAGTTTATCACCGGTTATAACTAGCGACAGCACAGATACGCAGTATTTT	CASSLSPVITSDSTDTQYF	TRBJ2-3	TRBV27	NA	TRBD2
TGCGCCAGCAGCCAAGTACCGGGACAGGGGTTTGGCTACACCTTC	CASSQVPGQGFGYTF	TRBJ1-2	TRBV4-1	NA	TRBD1
TGTGCCAGCAGTGATACAGGTGATGGCTACACCTTC	CASSDTGDGYTF	TRBJ1-2	TRBV6-1	NA	NA
TGTGCCAGCAGTTATACAGGACAGGGGGAAGCTTTCTTT	CASSYTGQGEAFF	TRBJ1-1	TRBV6-6	once	TRBD1
TGTGCCAGCAGCCGCCTAGTCGGCTGGAACTACGAGCAGTACTTC	CASSRLVGWNYEQYF	TRBJ2-7	TRBV7-2	NA	NA
TGTGCCAGTGGTTGGAGCTACAATGAGCAGTTCTTC	CASGWSYNEQFF	TRBJ2-1	TRBV2	NA	NA
TGTGCCAGCAGCGACAGGGCCGAGGGTGAAAAACTGTTTTTT	CASSDRAEGEKLFF	TRBJ1-4	TRBV6-5	NA	TRBD1
TGTGCCAGCACCGACAGGGGGACCTCCTTCTATGGCTACACCTTC	CASTDRGTSFYGYTF	TRBJ1-2	TRBV6-5	NA	TRBD1
TGCGCCAGCAGTTCTGACAGTTCCTACAATGAGCAGTTCTTC	CASSSDSSYNEQFF	TRBJ2-1	TRBV5-1	NA	NA
TGCAGCGTTGGTGGGACAGACACCTACGAGCAGTACTTC	CSVGGTDTYEQYF	TRBJ2-7	TRBV29-1	NA	TRBD1
TGTGCCAGCTCCTATAGCGGAGACTCCTACAATGAGCAGTTCTTC	CASSYSGDSYNEQFF	TRBJ2-1	TRBV18	NA	NA